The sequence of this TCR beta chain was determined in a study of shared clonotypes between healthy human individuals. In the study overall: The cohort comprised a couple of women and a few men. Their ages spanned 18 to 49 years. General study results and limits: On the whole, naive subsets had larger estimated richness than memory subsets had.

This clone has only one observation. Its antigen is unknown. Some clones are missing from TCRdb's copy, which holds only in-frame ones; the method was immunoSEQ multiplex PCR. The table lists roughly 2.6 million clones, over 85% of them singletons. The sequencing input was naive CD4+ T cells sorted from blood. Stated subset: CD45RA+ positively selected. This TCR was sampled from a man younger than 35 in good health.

The CDR3 here is CASSQDSGGATDTQYF. CDR3 nucleotide sequence: TGCGCCAGCAGCCAAGATTCGGGCGGAGCCACAGATACGCAGTATTTT. The chain has TRBV4-3 and TRBJ2-3; no clear D gene. Germline assignment: CDR1 LGHNA and CDR2 YSLEER. The CDR3 totals 16 residues. With 0 bases removed from V and 2 bases from J, the gap between germline ends came to 12 bases.